This T cell receptor (beta chain) emerged from a study of T cell responses to AZD1222 COVID-19 vaccine (dated by TCRdb to 2020 to 2022). General notes on the study: AZD1222 recipients whose second dose came at about 4 weeks and those whose second dose came at about 12 weeks were combined into one group, since spike-specific TCR depth and breadth did not differ between the two schedules. A total of more than 230 trial participants underwent TCR sequencing, of whom some 210 received two doses of AZD1222 and about 25 received two doses of the MenACWY control vaccine. Trial participants were enrolled into age subgroups of 18-55, 56-69 and 70-plus years, which contained roughly 150, 30 and 60 TCR-sequenced participants, respectively.

The CDR3 regions of human TCRbeta chains were analyzed by immunosequencing. The authors processed their data as follows. Repertoire TCRs were checked for matches against a reference library of SARS-CoV-2-specific TCRs that had been generated using the MIRA antigen-specificity platform. Breadth was defined as the fraction of unique TCRs that were SARS-CoV-2-associated. Depth was defined as the fraction of total T cells that were SARS-CoV-2-associated. Using the MIRA data, each spike-specific TCR was assigned both to the spike region to which the TCR was reactive and to a CD4 or CD8 class. Log10-transformed breadth and depth values were compared by one-way ANOVA with Sidak's multiple comparisons tests. In TCRdb, the immuneACCESS table is reduced to in-frame sequences with V and J assigned. These tables do not hold every clone; where another copy was compared, an unresolved V gene accounts for under half, and the others remain unexplained. V and J calls and clone size are given by that table; D and trimming were obtained from the DNA. The sample has 140,000 or so clones on record, around 89% of them singletons. 4% to 5% of the sample lies in the top ten.

On the study overall, not on this receptor specifically: The 56-69-year group was small, and its depth increase did not reach significance, likely because of low power. Conclusions about previously exposed vaccinees were limited because only six AZD1222 recipients were SARS-CoV-2 seropositive at baseline. After two AZD1222 doses, both the breadth and the depth of spike-specific TCRs were significantly higher than at day 0 and than in MenACWY recipients. Nearly half of unique spike-specific TCRs reportedly recognized epitopes outside regions mutated in the B.1.351 and B.1.1.7 variants. The vaccine-associated CD4 TCRs covered the entire spike protein, and the dominant responses fell in regions 160-218 and 743-854. Participants were mostly white British, with more females than males. The authors suggested clonal diversity may have been underestimated. No day 14 peak-response samples were available, so repertoires were characterized only after the peak T cell response.

In light of the paper, this sample's time point label describes: baseline before first vaccination. Samples from vaccinated people were obtained from the UK trials COV001 and COV002, which included a single-blind randomized controlled phase 2/3 trial of AZD1222 (ChAdOx1 nCoV-19) in healthy adults. For TCRbeta chain sequencing, PBMC samples were collected from trial participants at day 0 and at day 28 after the second dose. Measured from the cysteine to the phenylalanine, the CDR3 is 12 residues long. Only CDR3 DNA is held: 36 bases, read in frame from base 1. Trimming removed 4 bases from V and 4 bases from J, leaving 7 bases between the germline ends. Details on this clone: The clone's antigen remains unknown. Base quality data are lacking; no much larger clone is found one base away.

This clonotype was obtained from an adult in good health. The material was peripheral blood, obtained on day 0 of AZD1222 vaccination. The rearrangement joined TRBV12-3 or TRBV12-4 to TRBJ1-2, with the D gene not confidently named. The CDR3 region: CASSWEGYGYTF. The DNA sequence is given as TGTGCCAGCAGTTGGGAGGGCTATGGCTACACCTTC.